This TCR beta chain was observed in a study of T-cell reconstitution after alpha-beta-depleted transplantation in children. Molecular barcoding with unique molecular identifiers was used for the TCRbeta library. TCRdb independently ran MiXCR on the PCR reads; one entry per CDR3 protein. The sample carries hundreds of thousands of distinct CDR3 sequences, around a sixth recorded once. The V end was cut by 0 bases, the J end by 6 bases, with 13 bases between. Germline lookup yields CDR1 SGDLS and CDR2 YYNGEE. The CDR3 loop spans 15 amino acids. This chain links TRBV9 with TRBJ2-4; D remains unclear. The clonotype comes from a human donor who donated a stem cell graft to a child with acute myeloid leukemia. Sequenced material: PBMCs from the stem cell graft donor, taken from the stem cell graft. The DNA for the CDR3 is TGTGCCAGCAGCGTAGCTCCCGGGTATAGAAACATTCAGTACTTC. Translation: CASSVAPGYRNIQYF.